The rows below give T cell receptor beta chains drawn from one sample of a study of human T cells and chemical hapten exposure. TCRdb used MiXCR to reprocess the RACE reads, holding one entry per CDR3 protein. This sample has 380,000 or so distinct CDR3 sequences, with more than 4.5% found just once. Sample: whole blood, taken in connection with sensitization to the hapten diphenylcyclopropenone (DPC). These receptors all come from a woman aged 50 to 65 with alopecia areata. Some clones in this sample may be carry-over from other donors' samples. The CDR3 runs from the conserved cysteine through the conserved F or W. A D gene is named only where the DNA matches it firmly. The size of a clone is reported for some rows only, either as once, few or many, or as a class for expanded clones.

TRBJ1-3	many	TRBV6-2/TRBV6-3	TRBD1	TGTGCCAGCAGCGCCTTCTCGACAGGGAGCTCTGGAAACACCATATATTTT	CASSAFSTGSSGNTIYF
TRBJ2-2	.	TRBV9	.	TGTGCCAGCAGCGTAGATCTGGACTACCCCGGGGAGCTGTTTTTT	CASSVDLDYPGELFF
TRBJ2-3	many	TRBV4-1	.	TGCGCCAGCAGCCAAGATCGCAGGTTCACAGATACGCAGTATTTT	CASSQDRRFTDTQYF
TRBJ1-5	few	TRBV28	TRBD1	TGTGCCAGCAGTTCGGGACAGGGGAGAAATCAGCCCCAGCATTTT	CASSSGQGRNQPQHF
TRBJ2-1	many	TRBV27	.	TGTGCCAGCAGTTTATTCCTAGCGCCCAAGGCCTACAATGAGCAGTTCTTC	CASSLFLAPKAYNEQFF
TRBJ2-5	many	TRBV10-2	.	TGCGCCAGCAGTGAGTCGGGGGTACGGGAGACCCAGTACTTC	CASSESGVRETQYF
TRBJ1-5	.	TRBV2	.	TGTGCCAGCAGTGAAGACAGACAGGTCAATCAGCCCCAGCATTTT	CASSEDRQVNQPQHF
TRBJ2-1	.	TRBV10-1	.	TGCGCCAGCAGTGATTCAGGGCTTTTCACCTACAATGAGCAGTTCTTC	CASSDSGLFTYNEQFF
TRBJ2-7	.	TRBV29-1	TRBD2	TGCAGCGTGGGAGGGCTTTACTCCTACGAGCAGTACTTC	CSVGGLYSYEQYF
TRBJ2-1	.	TRBV29-1	.	TGCAGCGTTGTGGGCAGGTCGAATGAGCAGTTCTTC	CSVVGRSNEQFF
TRBJ2-7	many	TRBV7-9	.	TGTGCCAGCAGCTCACCCCCCGGGTACGAGCAGTACTTC	CASSSPPGYEQYF